Below are 2 T cell receptor beta chains sequenced from a single sample in a study of vaccination and CD4 T cells after COVID-19. Antigens for these TCRs are unknown. Documented treatment: 10-day PBMC culture with coronavirus spike peptide pools or control peptides (ViraFEST assay). The assay that was used to sequence DNA from cultured CD4+ T cells was the Oncomine TCR Beta short-read assay. TCRdb fed the PCR reads into MiXCR, producing one record per CDR3 protein. In the table there are around 10,000 distinct CDR3 sequences, approximately 24% of which are singletons. The input for sequencing was CD4+ T cells from blood, cultured in vitro, taken after SARS-CoV-2 vaccination. Receptor source: a human donor who had recovered from COVID-19.

This clonotype was counted between two and nine times. V usage is TRBV6-2 or TRBV6-3 and J usage is TRBJ2-7, with 12 positions matching TRBD2. The CDR3 has 17 amino acids. J was trimmed by 3 bases and V by 6 bases; bases with no gene match: 12. Germline loops: CDR1 MNHEY, CDR2 SVGEGT. The CDR3 protein is CASRGLAGGPFFYEQYF. DNA for the CDR3: TGTGCCAGCAGAGGGCTAGCGGGAGGGCCGTTTTTCTACGAGCAGTACTTC.

This clonotype has more than one count but fewer than ten. This chain uses TRBV19 with TRBJ1-2, with 8 positions matching TRBD1. J was trimmed by 2 bases and V by 7 bases; bases with no gene match: 6. The CDR3 length is 14 residues. The germline gives CDR1 LNHDA, CDR2 SQIVND (reference sequence). The CDR3, as DNA: TGTGCCAGTATTTTGACAGGGGAAAACTATGGCTACACCTTC. Translation gives CASILTGENYGYTF. Full variable domain (rest looked up from reference TRBV19 and TRBJ1-2): DGGITQSPKYLFRKEGQNVTLSCEQNLNHDAMYWYRQDPGQGLRLIYYSQIVNDFQKGDIAEGYSVSREKKESFPLTVTSAQKNPTAFYLCASILTGENYGYTFGSGTRLTVV.